This T cell receptor (beta chain) was identified during a study of T cells expressing NK-cell markers. About the research overall: TCR beta repertoires came from sorted CD3+CD56+NKG2C+, CD3+CD56+NKG2C- and CD3+CD56-NKG2C+ T cells.

TCRdb re-analyzed the 5' RACE reads; it lists each CDR3 protein once, without DNA. Listed are 350,000 to 400,000 distinct CDR3 sequences; around 10% falls within the top ten. CDR3 size: 13 residues. Concerning this clonotype itself: As yet, its antigen is unknown.

Overall study findings and caveats: The study left the HCMV specificity of expanded NKG2C+ T cell clones unresolved.

The rearrangement joins TRBV21-1 to TRBJ2-1. TRBV21-1 is tagged as a pseudogene. This receptor was obtained from a woman between 45 and 65 years old in good health. The material sequenced was blood T cells: a sorted CD56 or NKG2C T cell subset, CD4+ or CD8+ T cells, or bulk PBMC T cells (not recorded which). The CDR3 protein is CASSKVLNNEQFF.